This T cell receptor (beta chain) was obtained from a study of identical twins. Each CDR3 protein gets one entry after TCRdb re-called the 5' RACE reads with MiXCR. The data hold about 520,000 distinct CDR3 sequences, with around 20% observed a single time. The V end was cut by 0 bases, the J end by 7 bases, with 16 bases between. Germline V gene lookup returns CDR1 WNHNN and CDR2 SYGVQD (reference sequence). The CDR3 consists of 16 residues. Everyone who gave samples was a healthy Caucasian. The sample was also reused in another study, on T cells expressing NK-cell markers. From that paper: Sorted CD3+CD56-NKG2C+, CD3+CD56+NKG2C- and CD3+CD56+NKG2C+ T cells were the source of the TCR beta repertoires. One of eight sequenced donors was HCMV-seronegative; the other seven were seropositive. The HCMV specificity of the expanded NKG2C+ T cell clones stayed unresolved.

V gene TRBV10-1 combines with J gene TRBJ2-1; D call uncertain. The sample consisted of CD4+ T cells sorted from blood. The receptor was isolated from a woman aged 18-35 years in good health. The CDR3 DNA follows: TGCGCCAGCAGTGAGTCCAGTGGCGCGCCTCAGAATGAGCAGTTCTTC. Its translation is CASSESSGAPQNEQFF.